What follows are 27 T cell receptor beta chains derived from one specimen sequenced in a study of control samples from healthy donors and cancer patients. The table came from immunoSEQ multiplex PCR; TCRdb's copy has only in-frame clones and leaves some out. The repertoire consists of around 86,000 clones, with roughly 90% occurring once and the leading ten covering about 1.9%. Sequences were obtained from PBMCs. These receptors were obtained from an older woman with head and neck cancer.

CDR3 residues: CASSVYSGLAGEQYF. Written as DNA, the CDR3 is TGTGCCAGCAGCGTATATTCGGGACTAGCGGGCGAGCAGTACTTC. The V call is TRBV9, the J call TRBJ2-7, with 12 bases lining up with TRBD2. This CDR3 region has 15 residues. Germline trimming cut 1 base from V and 6 bases from J; bases unmatched to any gene: 5. The germline CDR1 and CDR2 sequences are SGDLS and YYNGEE.

On this clone: An end of the junction does not agree with germline; a read error may underlie this. CDR3 amino acids: CASSQERKQLLF. DNA for the CDR3: TGTGCCAGCAGCCAAGAGAGAAAACAGCTCCTTTTC. This chain uses TRBV4-2 with TRBJ1-2, with no clear D. Germline CDR1 and CDR2: LGHNA and YNFKEQ. CDR3 length equals 12 residues.

A single count supports this clone. The V gene is TRBV28, the J gene TRBJ2-3; 16 positions agree with TRBD2. This CDR3 region has 17 residues. CDR1 is MDHEN and CDR2 is SYDVKM in the germline V gene. V shed 6 bases and J 2 bases; nucleotides not matched to a gene: 5. CDR3 sequence reads: CASSPGTSGRATDTQYF. The DNA for the CDR3 is TGTGCCAGCAGCCCGGGGACTAGCGGGAGGGCCACAGATACGCAGTATTTT.

This chain connects TRBV6-5 to TRBJ1-3; possibly TRBD1 for D (6 bases). The germline CDR1 and CDR2 sequences are MNHEY and SVGAGI. V was cut by 6 bases and J by 0 bases, with 9 bases left in between. The CDR3 length is 14 residues. CDR3 sequence (DNA): TGTGCCAGCAGCCGGGACATCTCTGGAAACACCATATATTTT. Protein product: CASSRDISGNTIYF.

The J gene is TRBJ2-6, the V gene TRBV28; D gene uncertain. The CDR3 extends over 15 amino acids. Germline V gene lookup returns CDR1 MDHEN and CDR2 SYDVKM. Trimming cost V 7 bases and J 0 bases, with 10 bases left between them. CDR3 bases: TGTGCCAGCATTCCAGGTAGCTCTGGGGCCAACGTCCTGACTTTC. This encodes CASIPGSSGANVLTF.

J is TRBJ1-6 and V is TRBV4-1; D is possibly TRBD1 (5 bases). V dropped 0 bases and J dropped 5 bases, with 14 bases sitting between them. The CDR3 spans 17 residues. Germline assignment: CDR1 MGHRA and CDR2 YSYEKL. CDR3 protein: CASSQDHYAGNNSPLHF. Written as DNA, the CDR3 is TGCGCCAGCAGCCAAGATCACTATGCAGGGAATAATTCACCCCTCCACTTT.

The CDR3 DNA sequence: TGTGCCAGCAGGGGGCCGAATCAGCCCCAGCATTTT. Its protein is CASRGPNQPQHF. The chain combines TRBV6-5 with TRBJ1-5, with D possibly being TRBD1 (5 bases). The germline CDR1 and CDR2 sequences are MNHEY and SVGAGI. V was cut by 6 bases and J by 4 bases, with 7 bases left in between. The CDR3 loop spans 12 amino acids.

J is TRBJ1-5 and V is TRBV7-2; D is uncertain. V was trimmed by 1 base and J by 0 bases, leaving 10 bases between them. The CDR3 contains 16 residues. CDR1 is SGHTA and CDR2 is FQGNSA in the germline V gene. The DNA of the CDR3 is TGTGCCAGCAGCTTAGAGGGAACAAGTAGCAATCAGCCCCAGCATTTT. Residues: CASSLEGTSSNQPQHF. The full variable domain, rest sourced from reference TRBV7-2 and TRBJ1-5, is GAGVSQSPSNKVTEKGKDVELRCDPISGHTALYWYRQSLGQGLEFLIYFQGNSAPDKSGLPSDRFSAERTGGSVSTLTIQRTQQEDSAVYLCASSLEGTSSNQPQHFGDGTRLSIL.

The chain employs TRBV6-5 and TRBJ1-1; D is undetermined. Per germline, CDR1 MNHEY and CDR2 SVGAGI. There are 14 residues in the CDR3. Trimming stripped 3 bases from V and 1 base from J, with 9 bases between. The CDR3 spells CASSYAGPNTEAFF. The CDR3 region has the DNA TGTGCCAGCAGTTATGCGGGTCCGAACACTGAAGCTTTCTTT.

The chain links TRBV27 to TRBJ2-7; TRBD2 aligns across 8 bases. Germline loops: CDR1 MNHEY, CDR2 SMNVEV (reference sequence). This CDR3 spans 15 amino acids. The junction had 9 bases not matched to a gene; V was cut back by 2 bases and J by 6 bases. DNA of the CDR3: TGTGCCAGCAGTTTAGGGGCGGGACTAGAATCCGAGCAGTACTTC. This translates into CASSLGAGLESEQYF.

The rearrangement links TRBV14 to TRBJ2-1; 9 bases map to TRBD1. The J segment lost 2 bases and the V segment lost 7 bases, leaving 6 bases of the junction unmatched. This CDR3 has 15 residues. Germline assignment: CDR1 SGHDN and CDR2 FVKESK. The CDR3 DNA follows: TGTGCCAGCACGGACAGGGGAGGTACCTACAATGAGCAGTTCTTC. Protein sequence: CASTDRGGTYNEQFF. The whole variable domain, filled in from reference TRBV14 and TRBJ2-1, reads EAGVTQFPSHSVIEKGQTVTLRCDPISGHDNLYWYRRVMGKEIKFLLHFVKESKQDESGMPNNRFLAERTGGTYSTLKVQPAELEDSGVYFCASTDRGGTYNEQFFGPGTRLTVL.

The rearrangement links TRBV5-5 to TRBJ2-2; 9 nucleotides align to TRBD1. With V trimmed by 4 bases and J by 0 bases, 4 bases remained unmatched. The CDR3 loop spans 16 amino acids. Germline V gene data show CDR1 as SGHKS and CDR2 as YYEKEE (reference sequence). CDR3 bases: TGTGCCAGCAGCCCGGGGACAGGGACGAACACCGGGGAGCTGTTTTTT. Encoded protein: CASSPGTGTNTGELFF.

The chain links TRBV29-1 to TRBJ2-3, with 13 bases that match TRBD2. Germline CDR1 and CDR2: SQVTM and ANQGSEA. V was pared by 7 bases and J by 2 bases, with 6 bases of the junction left unmatched. The CDR3 is 15 residues long. CDR3 DNA sequence: TGCAGCGCAAGACTAGCGGGAGGAAACACAGATACGCAGTATTTT. This codes for CSARLAGGNTDTQYF.

The V call is TRBV27, the J call TRBJ1-5; 7 nucleotides match TRBD1. This CDR3 is built from 13 residues. The J segment lost 4 bases and the V segment lost 9 bases, leaving 6 bases of the junction unmatched. Germline-derived CDR1 and CDR2 are MNHEY and SMNVEV (reference sequence). The CDR3 loop reads CASRQGENQPQHF. CDR3 nucleotides: TGTGCCAGTCGACAGGGAGAAAATCAGCCCCAGCATTTT.

This CDR3 is CASTKTESTGELFF. For the CDR3, the DNA is TGTGCCAGCACAAAGACAGAAAGCACCGGGGAGCTGTTTTTT. The J gene is TRBJ2-2, the V gene TRBV6-6, with TRBD1 as a possible D gene (5 bases). The CDR3 has 14 residues. The germline gives CDR1 MNHNY, CDR2 SVGAGI (reference sequence). V lost 7 bases to trimming and J lost 4 bases, with 13 bases between them.

The rearrangement joins TRBV29-1 to TRBJ2-3; D tentatively reads TRBD1 or TRBD2 (5 bases each). From germline, CDR1 is SQVTM and CDR2 ANQGSEA. V was cut by 8 bases and J by 1 base, with 13 bases left in between. This CDR3 region has 13 residues. DNA for the CDR3: TGCAGCACTAGGGGAGATGGCACAGATACGCAGTATTTT. Protein sequence: CSTRGDGTDTQYF.

The chain employs TRBV19 and TRBJ1-1, with 8 bases matching TRBD1. The germline V gene encodes CDR1 LNHDA and CDR2 SQIVND (reference sequence). The trim removed 3 bases at V and 1 base at J, leaving 7 bases unmatched. The CDR3 runs to 16 residues. CDR3 residues: CASSIRQGAPNTEAFF. In DNA form, the CDR3 reads TGTGCCAGTAGTATCCGGCAGGGGGCACCGAACACTGAAGCTTTCTTT.

CDR3 coding DNA: TGCGCCAGCAGCCAAATTAGCGTGGAGACCCAGTACTTC. Residues: CASSQISVETQYF. The chain employs TRBV4-1 and TRBJ2-5; possible D gene TRBD2, 5 bases. V was pared by 2 bases and J by 5 bases, with 9 bases between. This CDR3 is 13 amino acids long. Per the germline V gene, CDR1 is MGHRA and CDR2 is YSYEKL.

The chain is built from TRBV18 and TRBJ2-2; a weak D match, TRBD2 (7 bases). The CDR3 consists of 15 residues. Trimming took off 3 bases at V and 2 bases at J, with 10 bases between the two ends. Germline V gives CDR1 KGHSH, CDR2 LQKENI. In DNA, the CDR3 is TGTGCCAGCTCACCTACGGGGGGCAACACCGGGGAGCTGTTTTTT. This gives the protein CASSPTGGNTGELFF.

The chain uses TRBV19 and TRBJ2-6, with a tentative D call TRBD1 (6 bases). In germline, CDR1 is LNHDA, CDR2 SQIVND (reference sequence). This CDR3 is built from 13 residues. V lost 8 bases to trimming and J lost 2 bases, with 7 bases between them. CDR3 in amino acids: CASGQTGANVLTF. Written as DNA, the CDR3 is TGTGCCAGTGGACAGACTGGGGCCAACGTCCTGACTTTC.

The V gene is TRBV11-2, the J gene TRBJ2-6, with D perhaps TRBD1 (6 bases). V was cut by 1 base and J by 4 bases, with 8 bases left in between. The CDR3 sequence is 15 residues long. Germline V gene lookup returns CDR1 SGHAT and CDR2 FQNNGV. CDR3 sequence (DNA): TGTGCCAGCAGCTTAGCCCAGGGGGGGGCCAACGTCCTGACTTTC. This sequence encodes CASSLAQGGANVLTF.

V usage is TRBV4-3 and J usage is TRBJ2-5, with 8 bases that match TRBD2. Looked up from germline, CDR1 is LGHNA and CDR2 is YSLEER. Trimming at V came to 0 bases and at J to 5 bases, leaving 8 bases not matched to a gene. The CDR3 contains 16 residues. CDR3 bases: TGCGCCAGCAGCCAAGAGGGAGGACTAGCAGGGGAGACCCAGTACTTC. This sequence encodes CASSQEGGLAGETQYF.

The rearrangement joins TRBV6-6 to TRBJ1-6; weak D call: TRBD1 (5 bases). The CDR3 sequence is 14 residues long. CDR1 MNHNY and CDR2 SVGAGI come from the germline V gene (reference sequence). The germline V and J ends were trimmed by 0 bases and 8 bases, with 8 bases remaining between them. The CDR3 sequence: CASSYSGRDSPLHF. In DNA form, the CDR3 reads TGTGCCAGCAGTTACTCTGGCAGGGATTCACCCCTCCACTTT.

Remarks on this clone: In the same sample, other DNA sequences code for this CDR3. The V call is TRBV18, the J call TRBJ1-1; TRBD1 aligns across 8 bases. After removal of 6 bases from V and 5 bases from J, the junction contained 5 bases not matched to a gene. The CDR3 loop spans 13 amino acids. Per germline, CDR1 KGHSH and CDR2 LQKENI. Written as DNA, the CDR3 is TGTGCCAGCTCGACGACAGGGGATACTGAAGCTTTCTTT. Its protein is CASSTTGDTEAFF.

This clone was counted once. The chain carries TRBV27 and TRBJ2-7; TRBD2 agrees at 10 bases. The J segment lost 7 bases and the V segment lost 5 bases, leaving 8 bases of the junction unmatched. Germline CDR1 reads MNHEY; CDR2 reads SMNVEV (reference sequence). This CDR3 region has 14 residues. This chain's CDR3 is CASSLAGVPGEQYF. In nucleotides, the CDR3 is TGTGCCAGCAGTCTAGCGGGAGTTCCGGGGGAGCAGTACTTC.

V usage is TRBV19 and J usage is TRBJ2-1, with 8 nucleotides matching TRBD2. The trim removed 5 bases at V and 8 bases at J, leaving 5 bases unmatched. The CDR3 is 13 amino acids. CDR1 LNHDA and CDR2 SQIVND come from the germline V gene (reference sequence). CDR3 in DNA: TGTGCCAGTAGTCCCGGGGGGGCCCATGAGCAGTTCTTC. Its protein product is CASSPGGAHEQFF.

The rearrangement uses TRBV12-5 and TRBJ1-5; maybe TRBD1 (6 bases). Trimming took off 6 bases at V and 5 bases at J, with 14 bases between the two ends. The germline V gene has CDR1 LGHNT and CDR2 FRNRAP. The CDR3 extends over 14 amino acids. CDR3 in amino acids: CASGGGSDHQPQHF. The CDR3 DNA sequence: TGTGCTAGTGGGGGGGGCAGCGACCATCAGCCCCAGCATTTT.